The 32 T cell receptor beta chains below come from one sample, sequenced in a study of T-cell memory formation after mild COVID-19. Each CDR3 protein is one row after TCRdb ran MiXCR on the 5' RACE reads. This table holds more than 110,000 distinct CDR3 sequences, 14% to 15% found once. The sequencing input was PBMCs or a T cell subset sorted from them (not recorded which). The receptors here all came from an adult woman who had mild COVID-19 (a few samples of this study predate the infection). Cell type and time point are not known.

This clonotype occurred a few times. The chain has TRBV9 and TRBJ2-3; D uncertain. V was trimmed by 1 base and J by 5 bases, leaving 5 bases between them. The germline V gene encodes CDR1 SGDLS and CDR2 YYNGEE. The CDR3 extends over 12 amino acids. CDR3 sequence (DNA): TGTGCCAGCAGCGTATATGGAGATACGCAGTATTTT. Translated: CASSVYGDTQYF.

This clonotype has at least ten counts. The J gene is TRBJ2-7, the V gene TRBV4-3; 10 bases are a match to TRBD2. Trimming removed 2 bases from V and 1 base from J; junction bases left unmatched: 2. The V gene's germline CDR1 is LGHNA and CDR2 YSLEER. The CDR3 sequence is 15 residues long. CDR3 sequence (DNA): TGCGCCAGCAGCCAATCAGCGGGAGGGTCCTACGAGCAGTACTTC. It translates to CASSQSAGGSYEQYF.

This clonotype has only a few counts. The chain uses TRBV9 and TRBJ2-2; D perhaps matches TRBD2 (6 bases). This CDR3 comprises 16 residues. Germline-derived CDR1 and CDR2 are SGDLS and YYNGEE. V lost 3 bases, J lost 0 bases, and 12 bases lay in between. For the CDR3, the DNA is TGTGCCAGCAGCGCCACCGGGACTTCGAACACCGGGGAGCTGTTTTTT. It encodes CASSATGTSNTGELFF.

This clonotype has just one count. The chain uses TRBV2 and TRBJ2-1, with D unclear. Germline CDR1 SNHLY, CDR2 FYNNEI. CDR3 length: 15 amino acids. The V end was cut by 1 base, the J end by 7 bases, with 14 bases between. The CDR3 nucleotides are TGTGCCAGCAGTGAAGAACAGACACCCCGTAATGAGCAGTTCTTC. Its translation is CASSEEQTPRNEQFF.

V gene TRBV9 combines with J gene TRBJ2-6, with D possibly TRBD1 on 5 matching bases. The CDR3 is 16 residues long. Germline CDR1 and CDR2: SGDLS and YYNGEE. Trimming shortened V by 0 bases and J by 3 bases, and 10 bases separated the two germline ends. CDR3 sequence (DNA): TGTGCCAGCAGCGTAGAGGGGATAAGTGGGGCCAACGTCCTGACTTTC. Translated: CASSVEGISGANVLTF. Supplemented by reference TRBV9 and TRBJ2-6, the full variable domain reads DSGVTQTPKHLITATGQRVTLRCSPRSGDLSVYWYQQSLDQGLQFLIQYYNGEERAKGNILERFSAQQFPDLHSELNLSSLELGDSALYFCASSVEGISGANVLTFGAGSRLTVL.

The table lists this clonotype with a few counts. The chain combines TRBV4-3 with TRBJ2-5; perhaps TRBD1 as D (5 bases). CDR3 size: 17 residues. Germline-derived CDR1 and CDR2 are LGHNA and YSLEER. Trimming removed 0 bases from V and 1 base from J, with 15 bases in between. This CDR3 reads CASSQDLEGAAQETQYF. As DNA, the CDR3 is TGCGCCAGCAGCCAAGATCTTGAAGGGGCGGCCCAAGAGACCCAGTACTTC.

This rearrangement joins TRBV15 to TRBJ1-2, with D uncertain. Trimming pared 5 bases from V and 0 bases from J, leaving 13 bases between. This CDR3 comprises 15 residues. Germline V CDR1 and CDR2: LNHNV, YYDKDF (reference sequence). CDR3 protein: CATSVEGRPNYGYTF. CDR3 nucleotides: TGTGCCACCAGCGTTGAAGGAAGGCCTAACTATGGCTACACCTTC.

The sample holds a few counts of this clonotype. J is TRBJ2-7 and V is TRBV7-2; 9 nucleotides line up with TRBD1. This CDR3 has 17 residues. CDR1 is SGHTA, CDR2 FQGNSA, per germline. Unmatched junction bases numbered 11, after V lost 1 base and J lost 4 bases. This chain's CDR3 is CASSLVFTGQGAYEQYF. The DNA for the CDR3 is TGTGCCAGCAGCTTAGTTTTTACGGGACAGGGTGCTTACGAGCAGTACTTC.

CDR3 sequence reads: CSGKRGRTDTQYF. The CDR3 DNA sequence: TGCAGTGGTAAGCGGGGCCGCACAGATACGCAGTATTTT. This rearrangement joins TRBV20-1 to TRBJ2-3, with TRBD2 matching over 7 bases. The CDR3 consists of 13 residues. The V and J ends lost 7 bases and 1 base, in that order; junction bases with no gene match: 5. Germline V gene lookup returns CDR1 DFQATT and CDR2 SNEGSKA (reference sequence).

This chain links TRBV5-1 with TRBJ2-2; tentative D call: TRBD2 (5 bases). The CDR3 covers 15 residues. Germline V gives CDR1 SGHRS, CDR2 YFSETQ. Trimming shortened V by 0 bases and J by 3 bases, and 9 bases separated the two germline ends. The CDR3 DNA reads TGCGCCAGCAGCTTGGTGGTGAGGGACACCGGGGAGCTGTTTTTT. Translation: CASSLVVRDTGELFF.

This clonotype occurred a few times. The rearrangement joins TRBV11-3 to TRBJ2-1; TRBD2 matches 10 bases. The CDR3 extends over 16 amino acids. V dropped 4 bases and J dropped 3; count of bases not matched to a gene: 6. Germline CDR1 and CDR2: SGHNT and YENEEA. The CDR3 reads CASSSRTSGNYNEQFF. The CDR3 DNA follows: TGTGCCAGCAGCTCCCGGACTAGCGGAAACTACAATGAGCAGTTCTTC.

The chain has TRBV4-3 and TRBJ1-6; D remains unclear. Germline CDR1 LGHNA, CDR2 YSLEER. This CDR3 contains 16 residues. The V gene lost 0 bases and the J gene lost 9 bases, with 15 bases spanning the gap. Here the CDR3 DNA reads TGCGCCAGCAGCCAAGAATGGAGGGCCCGAGGTTCACCCCTCCACTTT. This translates into CASSQEWRARGSPLHF.

This chain joins TRBV20-1 and TRBJ2-7; D remains ambiguous. Germline V gives CDR1 DFQATT, CDR2 SNEGSKA (reference sequence). V was shortened by 1 base and J by 5 bases, with 15 bases between the two germline ends. The CDR3 has 14 amino acids. DNA of the CDR3: TGCAGTGCTAGAGGGCGAAATTCGGCCCACGAGCAGTACTTC. This gives the protein CSARGRNSAHEQYF.

This clonotype was found a few times. The V call is TRBV5-1, the J call TRBJ2-1; D not resolved. CDR3 length: 16 amino acids. V was shortened by 0 bases and J by 2 bases, with 12 bases between the two germline ends. Germline lookup yields CDR1 SGHRS and CDR2 YFSETQ. The CDR3 spells CASSLGSPATYNEQFF. Here the CDR3 DNA reads TGCGCCAGCAGCTTGGGGTCCCCTGCCACCTACAATGAGCAGTTCTTC. The full variable domain, with the rest looked up from reference TRBV5-1 and TRBJ2-1, is KAGVTQTPRYLIKTRGQQVTLSCSPISGHRSVSWYQQTPGQGLQFLFEYFSETQRNKGNFPGRFSGRQFSNSRSEMNVSTLELGDSALYLCASSLGSPATYNEQFFGPGTRLTVL.

The rearrangement uses TRBV7-8 and TRBJ2-7; TRBD1 matches at 7 bases. This CDR3 comprises 14 residues. V shed 6 bases and J 0 bases; nucleotides not matched to a gene: 5. Germline lookup yields CDR1 SGHVS and CDR2 FQNEAQ. This CDR3 is CASRDRMYSYEQYF. CDR3 sequence (DNA): TGTGCCAGCAGGGACAGGATGTACTCCTACGAGCAGTACTTC.

In this sample, this clonotype turned up a few times. This chain connects TRBV7-2 to TRBJ1-6; 7 bases line up with TRBD1. J was trimmed by 10 bases and V by 2 bases; bases with no gene match: 14. The CDR3 is 17 amino acids. Looked up from germline, CDR1 is SGHTA and CDR2 is FQGNSA. The CDR3, as DNA: TGTGCCAGCAGCTTAATCTCCCGTTTTACAGGGGAGTCACCCCTCCACTTT. Its translation: CASSLISRFTGESPLHF.

V is TRBV12-3 or TRBV12-4 and J is TRBJ2-3, with D possibly being TRBD1 (6 bases). V was shortened by 6 bases and J by 4 bases, with 14 bases between the two germline ends. CDR3 length: 14 amino acids. CDR3 in DNA: TGTGCCAGCAGGCTGCCGGGACATCCAGATACGCAGTATTTT. Translating gives CASRLPGHPDTQYF.

The chain has TRBV5-1 and TRBJ1-1; D unclear. V was cut by 0 bases and J by 1 base, with 7 bases left in between. This CDR3 spans 14 amino acids. Germline values: CDR1 SGHRS, CDR2 YFSETQ. In nucleotides, the CDR3 is TGCGCCAGCAGCTTGGCGTACGGGAACACTGAAGCTTTCTTT. It yields the protein CASSLAYGNTEAFF.

This clonotype has more than one count but fewer than ten. V usage is TRBV29-1 and J usage is TRBJ2-3, with D maybe TRBD1 (6 bases). This CDR3 is built from 15 residues. Germline V gives CDR1 SQVTM, CDR2 ANQGSEA. V dropped 1 base and J dropped 3 bases, with 14 bases sitting between them. Written as DNA, the CDR3 is TGCAGCGTTGAAGGGACAGCGGATAGGACAGATACGCAGTATTTT. Residues: CSVEGTADRTDTQYF.

This clonotype was detected only once. Here the CDR3 DNA reads TGTGCCATCAGTATAGCTAGCACAGATACGCAGTATTTT. Encoded protein: CAISIASTDTQYF. This chain links TRBV10-3 with TRBJ2-3; D is undetermined. V was trimmed by 5 bases and J by 0 bases, leaving 6 bases between them. CDR1 is ENHRY, CDR2 SYGVKD, per germline. This CDR3 spans 13 amino acids.

This clonotype was seen only once. The CDR3 nucleotides read TGTGCCTGGAGTGAGGGGAGGAACACTGAAGCTTTCTTT. Amino acids: CAWSEGRNTEAFF. The genes are TRBV30 and TRBJ1-1, with D perhaps matching TRBD1 (5 bases). The V gene lost 1 base and the J gene lost 1 base, with 7 bases spanning the gap. This CDR3 is built from 13 residues. Germline V gene lookup returns CDR1 GTSNPN and CDR2 SVGIG (reference sequence).

This clonotype has only a few counts. The chain carries TRBV27 and TRBJ2-5; weak D call: TRBD2 (5 bases). Per germline, CDR1 MNHEY and CDR2 SMNVEV (reference sequence). Trimming removed 8 bases at V and 10 bases at J, with 14 bases between. The length of the CDR3 is 11 residues. CDR3 in amino acids: CASGYSDGQYF. Here the CDR3 DNA reads TGTGCCAGCGGTTATAGCGACGGCCAGTACTTC.

This chain connects TRBV24-1 to TRBJ2-2, with D uncertain. This CDR3 is 13 amino acids long. Germline V CDR1 and CDR2: KGHDR, SFDVKD. The V and J ends lost 3 bases and 3 bases respectively, with 4 bases between them. The CDR3 DNA sequence: TGTGCCACCAGTGATGGTTACACCGGGGAGCTGTTTTTT. Protein: CATSDGYTGELFF.

This clonotype was observed a few times. This CDR3 reads CASSQEEDSSYEQYF. The CDR3 DNA follows: TGTGCCAGCAGCCAAGAGGAGGACAGCTCCTACGAGCAGTACTTC. J is TRBJ2-7 and V is TRBV4-2; D may be TRBD1 (6 bases). Between the trimmed V and J ends, which lost 0 bases and 0 bases, there was a span of 9 bases. CDR3 size: 15 residues. CDR1 is LGHNA and CDR2 is YNFKEQ in the germline V gene.

The V call is TRBV18, the J call TRBJ1-1, with D maybe TRBD1 (5 bases). This CDR3 comprises 13 residues. The ends were cut back, 0 bases at V and 3 bases at J, with 5 bases in the middle. CDR1 is KGHSH, CDR2 LQKENI, per germline. In nucleotides, the CDR3 is TGTGCCAGCTCACCACCAGGGGACACTGAAGCTTTCTTT. Protein: CASSPPGDTEAFF. Looking up the rest from reference TRBV18 and TRBJ1-1 gives the full variable domain: NAGVMQNPRHLVRRRGQEARLRCSPMKGHSHVYWYRQLPEEGLKFMVYLQKENIIDESGMPKERFSAEFPKEGPSILRIQQVVRGDSAAYFCASSPPGDTEAFFGQGTRLTVV.

The CDR3 DNA reads TGTGCCAGCAGCCCCGGGCTAGCGGGACCTCTCGGCACCGGGGAGCTGTTTTTT. Translating gives CASSPGLAGPLGTGELFF. The chain recombines TRBV7-9 with TRBJ2-2; 9 bases fit TRBD2. The CDR3 is 18 amino acids. From germline, CDR1 is SEHNR and CDR2 FQNEAQ (reference sequence). V was pared by 5 bases and J by 4 bases, with 14 bases of the junction left unmatched.

This clonotype was seen a handful of times. The CDR3 DNA sequence: TGTGCCAGCAGCGGGGTAGCGGGGGTGGTGGATACGCAGTATTTT. Translating gives CASSGVAGVVDTQYF. The chain links TRBV4-2 to TRBJ2-3, with 9 positions matching TRBD2. Germline V CDR1 and CDR2: LGHNA, YNFKEQ. CDR3 size: 15 residues. V dropped 5 bases and J dropped 6; count of bases not matched to a gene: 9.

The table lists this clonotype with a count of one. The rearrangement links TRBV10-3 to TRBJ1-1; the D is unclear. Trimming removed 3 bases from V and 5 bases from J, with 16 bases in between. This CDR3 contains 15 residues. Germline CDR1 and CDR2: ENHRY and SYGVKD. CDR3 in DNA: TGTGCCATCAGTGATGAGGGTAGAACGTGGACTGAAGCTTTCTTT. Residues: CAISDEGRTWTEAFF.

The sample holds a few counts of this clonotype. The V and J genes are TRBV29-1 and TRBJ2-7; 10 positions match TRBD1. The trim removed 4 bases at V and 4 bases at J, leaving 16 bases unmatched. Germline V CDR1 and CDR2: SQVTM, ANQGSEA. There are 17 residues in the CDR3. The CDR3 sequence: CSVARDRGLSRPYEQYF. The DNA of the CDR3 is TGCAGCGTTGCCCGGGACAGGGGCCTATCGAGGCCTTACGAGCAGTACTTC.

This clonotype was seen many times. The chain employs TRBV24-1 and TRBJ2-1, with D tentatively TRBD2 (5 bases). Per the germline V gene, CDR1 is KGHDR and CDR2 is SFDVKD. The length of the CDR3 is 20 residues. Deletions cut 4 bases from V and 3 bases from J, with 27 bases between. The CDR3 DNA reads as TGTGCCACCAGTGACCAAAAGATTACGACGGGATCTTTATTCTACAATGAGCAGTTCTTC. It encodes CATSDQKITTGSLFYNEQFF.

The chain couples TRBV7-9 to TRBJ1-2, with D perhaps TRBD1 (6 bases). The V gene lost 2 bases and the J gene lost 5 bases, with 18 bases spanning the gap. The CDR3 contains 16 residues. Germline values: CDR1 SEHNR, CDR2 FQNEAQ (reference sequence). The CDR3 reads CASSLWYREGGYGYTF. The CDR3 DNA is TGTGCCAGCAGCTTATGGTACAGGGAAGGAGGTTATGGCTACACCTTC.

This chain joins TRBV7-9 and TRBJ1-2; tentatively, D is TRBD1 (5 bases). Germline assignment: CDR1 SEHNR and CDR2 FQNEAQ (reference sequence). The length of the CDR3 is 12 residues. V lost 11 bases, J lost 4 bases, and 14 bases lay in between. CDR3: CAGHSEPYGYTF. The CDR3 bases are TGTGCCGGACACTCGGAGCCCTATGGCTACACCTTC.